The present entry profiles one T cell receptor (beta chain) with its context. The data derive from a study of blood T cell repertoires in COVID-19. Study in general: PBMCs, B-cell-depleted T cells, or T cells provided the cDNA or gDNA that made up the material.

Recovery among Cohort 3 donors was established by two negative PCRs, clearance, or symptom resolution. Assay: immunoSEQ multiplex PCR; the TCRdb copy retains only in-frame clones and omits some. The sample includes some 500,000 clones, around 89% of them seen just once. The CDR3 consists of 13 residues. Germline V gene data show CDR1 as LNHNV and CDR2 as YYDKDF (reference sequence). The V end lost 5 bases, the J end lost 8 bases, and 10 bases lay between the germline ends. The TCR was taken from a woman between 40 and 55 years old who had recovered from COVID-19. The chain has TRBV15 and TRBJ1-6; weak D call: TRBD1 (6 bases). The sequenced sample consisted of PBMCs or T cells enriched from blood (not recorded which). The CDR3 bases are TGTGCCACCAGCCTCCCAGGGGATTCACCCCTCCACTTT. Its protein product is CATSLPGDSPLHF.